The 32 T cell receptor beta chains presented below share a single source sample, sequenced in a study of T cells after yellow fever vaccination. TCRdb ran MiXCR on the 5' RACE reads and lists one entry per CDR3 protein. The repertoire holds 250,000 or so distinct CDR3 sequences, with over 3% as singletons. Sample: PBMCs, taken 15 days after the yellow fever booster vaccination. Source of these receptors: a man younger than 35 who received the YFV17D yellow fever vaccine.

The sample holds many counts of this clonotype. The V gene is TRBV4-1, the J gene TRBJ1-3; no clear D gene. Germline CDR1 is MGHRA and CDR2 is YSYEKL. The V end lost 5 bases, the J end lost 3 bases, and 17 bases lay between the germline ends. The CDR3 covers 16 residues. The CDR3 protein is CASSMERGADGNTIYF. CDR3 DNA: TGCGCCAGCAGCATGGAACGGGGAGCTGATGGAAACACCATATATTTT.

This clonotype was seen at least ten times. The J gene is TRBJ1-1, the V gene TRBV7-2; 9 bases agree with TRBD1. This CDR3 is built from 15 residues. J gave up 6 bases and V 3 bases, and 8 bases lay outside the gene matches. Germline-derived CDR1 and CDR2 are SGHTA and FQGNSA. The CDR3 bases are TGTGCCAGCAGCTTGACAGGGGGGATTGGGGCTGAAGCTTTCTTT. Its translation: CASSLTGGIGAEAFF.

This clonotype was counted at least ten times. The CDR3: CASSLVAGTAYEQYF. The CDR3 DNA reads as TGCGCCAGCAGCTTGGTCGCCGGGACAGCTTACGAGCAGTACTTC. V and J are TRBV5-1 and TRBJ2-7, with TRBD1 matching 7 bases. V shed 0 bases and J 4 bases; nucleotides not matched to a gene: 7. CDR3 length: 15 residues. In germline, CDR1 is SGHRS, CDR2 YFSETQ.

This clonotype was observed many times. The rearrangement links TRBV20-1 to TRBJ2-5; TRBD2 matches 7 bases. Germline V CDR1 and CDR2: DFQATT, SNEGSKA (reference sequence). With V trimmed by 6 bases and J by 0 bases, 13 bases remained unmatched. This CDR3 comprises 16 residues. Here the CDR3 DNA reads TGCAGTGCCCGGCGGCGAGCGGGGTCGTACCAAGAGACCCAGTACTTC. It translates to CSARRRAGSYQETQYF.

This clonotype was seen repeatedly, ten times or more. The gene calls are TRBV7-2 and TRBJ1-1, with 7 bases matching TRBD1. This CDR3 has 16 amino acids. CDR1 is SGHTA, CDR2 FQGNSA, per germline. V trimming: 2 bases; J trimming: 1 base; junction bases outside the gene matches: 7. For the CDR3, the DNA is TGTGCCAGCAGCTTAAAGATGGGGACAGAGAACACTGAAGCTTTCTTT. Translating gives CASSLKMGTENTEAFF.

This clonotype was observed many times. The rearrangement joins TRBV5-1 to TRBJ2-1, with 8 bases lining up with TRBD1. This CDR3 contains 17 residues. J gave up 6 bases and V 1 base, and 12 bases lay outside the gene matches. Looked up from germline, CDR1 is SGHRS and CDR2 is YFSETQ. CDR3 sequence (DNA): TGCGCCAGCAGCTTGTCGTCAGGGGGCCCCAAGAGCAATGAGCAGTTCTTC. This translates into CASSLSSGGPKSNEQFF.

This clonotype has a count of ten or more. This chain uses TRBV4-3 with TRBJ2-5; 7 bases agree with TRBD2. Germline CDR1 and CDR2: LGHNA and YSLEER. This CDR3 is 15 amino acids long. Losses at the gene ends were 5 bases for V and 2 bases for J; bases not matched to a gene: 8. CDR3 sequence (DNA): TGCGCCAGCAGCAGTCAACGCGGGGGTCAAGAGACCCAGTACTTC. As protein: CASSSQRGGQETQYF.

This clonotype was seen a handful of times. The CDR3 is CASSQTRRAVYEQYF. CDR3 nucleotides: TGCGCCAGCAGTCAAACCCGCCGGGCGGTCTACGAGCAGTACTTC. The chain is built from TRBV23-1 and TRBJ2-7, with no clear D. TRBV23-1 is noted as an ORF with a role that remains uncertain. The ends were cut back, 2 bases at V and 3 bases at J, with 14 bases in the middle. The CDR3 is made up of 15 amino acids.

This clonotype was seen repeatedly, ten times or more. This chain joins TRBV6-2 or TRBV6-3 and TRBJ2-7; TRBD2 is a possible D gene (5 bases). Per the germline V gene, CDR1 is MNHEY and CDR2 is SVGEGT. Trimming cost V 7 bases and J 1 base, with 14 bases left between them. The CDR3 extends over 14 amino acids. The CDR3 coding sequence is TGTGCCAGCAATAATGGAGGACTTTCCTACGAGCAGTACTTC. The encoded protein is CASNNGGLSYEQYF.

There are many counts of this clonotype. CDR3 region: CASSQALDPRQGMWSGELFF. The CDR3 coding sequence is TGTGCCAGCAGCCAAGCCCTAGATCCCCGACAGGGGATGTGGTCCGGGGAGCTGTTTTTT. The chain is built from TRBV14 and TRBJ2-2; 8 positions agree with TRBD1. The CDR3 loop spans 20 amino acids. Germline V gene data show CDR1 as SGHDN and CDR2 as FVKESK. J was trimmed by 6 bases and V by 1 base; bases with no gene match: 19.

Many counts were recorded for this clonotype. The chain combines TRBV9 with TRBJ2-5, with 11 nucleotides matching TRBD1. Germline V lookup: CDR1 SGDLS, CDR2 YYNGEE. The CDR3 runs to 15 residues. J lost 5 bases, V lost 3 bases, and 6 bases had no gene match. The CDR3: CASSGWTGGRETQYF. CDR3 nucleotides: TGTGCCAGCAGCGGATGGACAGGGGGCCGGGAGACCCAGTACTTC.

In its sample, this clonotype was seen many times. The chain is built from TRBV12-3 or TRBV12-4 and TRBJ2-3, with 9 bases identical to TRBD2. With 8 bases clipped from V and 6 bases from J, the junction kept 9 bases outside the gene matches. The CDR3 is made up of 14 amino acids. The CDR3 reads CASSSGGGVDTQYF. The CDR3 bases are TGTGCCAGCTCCTCAGGCGGGGGGGTGGATACGCAGTATTTT.

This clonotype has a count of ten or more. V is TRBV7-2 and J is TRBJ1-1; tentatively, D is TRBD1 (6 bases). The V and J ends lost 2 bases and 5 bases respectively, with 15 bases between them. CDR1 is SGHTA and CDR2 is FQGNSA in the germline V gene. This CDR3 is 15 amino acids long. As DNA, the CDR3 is TGTGCCAGCAGCTTATATGCCAGGGGTACGACTGAAGCTTTCTTT. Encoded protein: CASSLYARGTTEAFF.

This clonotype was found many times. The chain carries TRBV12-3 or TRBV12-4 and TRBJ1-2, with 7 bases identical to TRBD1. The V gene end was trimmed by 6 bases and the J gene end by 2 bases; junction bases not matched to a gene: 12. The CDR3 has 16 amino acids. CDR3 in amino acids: CASRDQGVAWNYGYTF. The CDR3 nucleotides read TGTGCCAGCAGAGATCAGGGGGTGGCCTGGAACTATGGCTACACCTTC.

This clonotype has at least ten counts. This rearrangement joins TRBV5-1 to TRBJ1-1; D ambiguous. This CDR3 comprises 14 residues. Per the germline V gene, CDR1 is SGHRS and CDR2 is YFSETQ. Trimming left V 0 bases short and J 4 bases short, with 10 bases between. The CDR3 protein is CASSLDLASTEAFF. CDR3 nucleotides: TGCGCCAGCAGCTTGGACTTAGCAAGCACTGAAGCTTTCTTT.

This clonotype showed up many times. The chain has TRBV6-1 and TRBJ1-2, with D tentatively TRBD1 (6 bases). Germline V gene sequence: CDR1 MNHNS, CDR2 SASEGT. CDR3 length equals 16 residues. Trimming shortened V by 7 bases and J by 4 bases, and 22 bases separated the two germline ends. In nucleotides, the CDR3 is TGTGCCAGCACCCTGACAGGCCCTGGGATGGGCTATGGCTACACCTTC. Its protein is CASTLTGPGMGYGYTF.

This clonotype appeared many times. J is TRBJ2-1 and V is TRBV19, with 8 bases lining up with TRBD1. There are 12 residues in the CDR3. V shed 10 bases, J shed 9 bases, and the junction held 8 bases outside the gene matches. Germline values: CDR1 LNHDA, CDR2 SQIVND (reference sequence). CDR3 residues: CATSTGEPEQFF. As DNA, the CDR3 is TGTGCCACCTCGACAGGGGAACCTGAGCAGTTCTTC.

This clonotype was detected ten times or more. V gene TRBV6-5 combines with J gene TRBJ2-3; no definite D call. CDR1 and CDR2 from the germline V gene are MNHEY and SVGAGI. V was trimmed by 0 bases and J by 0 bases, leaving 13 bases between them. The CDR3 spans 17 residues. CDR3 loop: CASSYSAAQRSTDTQYF. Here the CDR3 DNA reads TGTGCCAGCAGTTACTCGGCAGCCCAACGTAGCACAGATACGCAGTATTTT.

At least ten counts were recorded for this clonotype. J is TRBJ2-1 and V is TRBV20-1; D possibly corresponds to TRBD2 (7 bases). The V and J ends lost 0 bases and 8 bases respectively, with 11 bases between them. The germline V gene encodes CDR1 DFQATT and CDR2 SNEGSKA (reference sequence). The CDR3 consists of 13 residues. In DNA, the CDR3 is TGCAGTGCTAGAGAGGGAGGGACATATGAGCAGTTCTTC. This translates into CSAREGGTYEQFF.

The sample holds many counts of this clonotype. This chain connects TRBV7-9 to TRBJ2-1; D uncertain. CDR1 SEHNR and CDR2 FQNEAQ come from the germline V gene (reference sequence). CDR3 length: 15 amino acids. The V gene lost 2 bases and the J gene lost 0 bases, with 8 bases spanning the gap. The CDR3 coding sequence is TGTGCCAGCAGCTTAAGCGCAATCTCCTACAATGAGCAGTTCTTC. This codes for CASSLSAISYNEQFF.

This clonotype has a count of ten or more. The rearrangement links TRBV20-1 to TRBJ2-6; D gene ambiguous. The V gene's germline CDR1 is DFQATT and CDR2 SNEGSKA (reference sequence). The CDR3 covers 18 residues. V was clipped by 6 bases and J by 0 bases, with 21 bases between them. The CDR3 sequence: CSAAAAVGSLSGANVLTF. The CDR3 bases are TGCAGTGCGGCCGCGGCCGTGGGCTCACTCTCTGGGGCCAACGTCCTGACTTTC.

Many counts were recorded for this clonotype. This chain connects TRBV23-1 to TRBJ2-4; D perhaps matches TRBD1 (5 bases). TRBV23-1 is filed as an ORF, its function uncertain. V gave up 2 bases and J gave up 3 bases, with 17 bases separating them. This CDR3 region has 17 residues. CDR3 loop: CASSQPGSPVSKNIQYF. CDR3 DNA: TGCGCCAGCAGTCAACCAGGGTCCCCAGTTAGCAAAAACATTCAGTACTTC.

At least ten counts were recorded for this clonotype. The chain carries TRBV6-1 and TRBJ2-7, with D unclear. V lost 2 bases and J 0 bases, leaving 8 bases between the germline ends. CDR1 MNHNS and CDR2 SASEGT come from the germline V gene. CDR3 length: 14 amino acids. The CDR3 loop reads CASSEYETSYEQYF. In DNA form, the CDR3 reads TGTGCCAGCAGTGAATATGAGACCTCCTACGAGCAGTACTTC.

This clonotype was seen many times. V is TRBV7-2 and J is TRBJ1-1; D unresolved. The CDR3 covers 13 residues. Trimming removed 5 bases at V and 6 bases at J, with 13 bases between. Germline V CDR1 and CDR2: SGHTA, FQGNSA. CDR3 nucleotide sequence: TGTGCCAGCAGCCCGCGCGGCCCCGCTGAAGCTTTCTTT. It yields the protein CASSPRGPAEAFF. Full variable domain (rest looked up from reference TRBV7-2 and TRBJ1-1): GAGVSQSPSNKVTEKGKDVELRCDPISGHTALYWYRQSLGQGLEFLIYFQGNSAPDKSGLPSDRFSAERTGGSVSTLTIQRTQQEDSAVYLCASSPRGPAEAFFGQGTRLTVV.

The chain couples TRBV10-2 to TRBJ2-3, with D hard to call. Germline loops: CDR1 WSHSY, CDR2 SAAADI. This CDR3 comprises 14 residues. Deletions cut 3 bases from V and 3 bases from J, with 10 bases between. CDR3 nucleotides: TGCGCCAGCAGTGACGTGATAGGTACAGATACGCAGTATTTT. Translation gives CASSDVIGTDTQYF.

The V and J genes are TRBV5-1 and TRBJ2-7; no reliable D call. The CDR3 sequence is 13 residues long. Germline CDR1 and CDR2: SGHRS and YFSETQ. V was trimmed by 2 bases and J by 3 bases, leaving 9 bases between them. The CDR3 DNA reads TGCGCCAGCAGCTTAGACGGCCGCTACGAGCAGTACTTC. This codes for CASSLDGRYEQYF.

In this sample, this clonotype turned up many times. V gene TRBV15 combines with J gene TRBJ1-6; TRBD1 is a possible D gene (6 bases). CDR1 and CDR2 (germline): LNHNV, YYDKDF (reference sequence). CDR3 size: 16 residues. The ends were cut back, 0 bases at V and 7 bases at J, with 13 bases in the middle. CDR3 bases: TGTGCCACCAGCAGAGATCGCGGACAGTGGAATTCACCCCTCCACTTT. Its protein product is CATSRDRGQWNSPLHF.

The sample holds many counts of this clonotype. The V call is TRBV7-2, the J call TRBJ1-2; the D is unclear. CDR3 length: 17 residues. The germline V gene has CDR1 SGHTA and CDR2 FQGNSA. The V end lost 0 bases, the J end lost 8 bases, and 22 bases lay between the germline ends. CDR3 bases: TGTGCCAGCAGCTTAGCGCTCCTTCGGTCAGCTGGTGAGGGCTACACCTTC. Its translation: CASSLALLRSAGEGYTF.

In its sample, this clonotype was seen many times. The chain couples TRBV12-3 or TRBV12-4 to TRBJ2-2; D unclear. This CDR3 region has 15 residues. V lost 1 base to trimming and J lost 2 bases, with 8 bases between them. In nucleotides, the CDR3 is TGTGCCAGCAGTTTAGGGCTGAGTAACACCGGGGAGCTGTTTTTT. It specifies CASSLGLSNTGELFF.

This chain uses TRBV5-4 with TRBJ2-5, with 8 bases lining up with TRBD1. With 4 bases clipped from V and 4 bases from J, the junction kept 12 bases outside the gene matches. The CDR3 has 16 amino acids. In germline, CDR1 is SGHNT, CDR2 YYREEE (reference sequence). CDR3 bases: TGTGCCAGCAGCAGGGGTGGACAGGGAGAGGGAGAGACCCAGTACTTC. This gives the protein CASSRGGQGEGETQYF.

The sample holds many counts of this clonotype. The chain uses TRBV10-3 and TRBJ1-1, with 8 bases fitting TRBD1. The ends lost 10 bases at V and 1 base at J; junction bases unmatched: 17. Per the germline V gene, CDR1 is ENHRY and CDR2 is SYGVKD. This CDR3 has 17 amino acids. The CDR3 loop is CATGPGQGLERNTEAFF. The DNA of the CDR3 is TGTGCCACCGGACCTGGACAGGGATTAGAAAGGAACACTGAAGCTTTCTTT.

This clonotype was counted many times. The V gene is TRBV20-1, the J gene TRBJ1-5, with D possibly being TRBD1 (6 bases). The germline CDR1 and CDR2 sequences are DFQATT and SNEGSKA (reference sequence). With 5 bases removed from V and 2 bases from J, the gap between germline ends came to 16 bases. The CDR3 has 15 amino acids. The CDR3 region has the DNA TGCAGTGCTCGCACAACAGGGTTTCGCAATCAGCCCCAGCATTTT. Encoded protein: CSARTTGFRNQPQHF.